The present T cell receptor (beta chain) was sequenced within a study of cytomegalovirus exposure and HLA in healthy donors. PCR amplification relied on 60 Vbeta primers (plus 13 Jbeta primers). Generated by immunoSEQ multiplex PCR, the TCRdb table keeps only in-frame clones and is missing some. Here the sample spans more than 95,000 clones, around 70% being singletons. V lost 0 bases and J 1 base, leaving 6 bases between the germline ends. In germline, CDR1 is MNHEY, CDR2 SVGAGI. This CDR3 is 14 amino acids long. This clone was detected only a few times. What it binds is unknown. Study-level findings and limits: Later on, an analysis tied 15,000 to 20,000 TCR beta sequences to HLA alleles at 0.05 false discovery rate. Presence/absence analyses assumed roughly uniform sequencing depth across donors. Exclusion as indistinguishable affected some V segments, including TRBV6-2 and TRBV6-3.

The rearrangement uses TRBV6-5 and TRBJ1-1; no reliable D call. The receptor comes from a woman aged 18-30 years in good health and CMV-seronegative. Sequenced sample: PBMCs. CDR3 residues: CASSYSPGNTEAFF. As DNA, the CDR3 is TGTGCCAGCAGTTACTCTCCAGGGAACACTGAAGCTTTCTTT.